Each of the 9 T cell receptor beta chains below was sequenced from the same sample in a study of CD8+CD57+ T cells in acquired aplastic anemia. According to the study, genomic DNA was the template for TCR beta VDJ and CDR3 profiling. TCRdb recomputed calls from the reads with MiXCR, one row per CDR3 protein. The sample includes some 280,000 distinct CDR3 sequences, around three fifths seen only once; the top ten take roughly 8%. The sample consisted of sorted CD4+, CD8+, or CD8+CD57+ T cells (not recorded which) from PBMCs. The receptors were gathered from a human donor with severe aplastic anemia or a healthy control (not recorded which).

This clonotype was observed a few times. The J gene is TRBJ1-6, the V gene TRBV7-9, with D possibly being TRBD1 (5 bases). The V end lost 1 base, the J end lost 8 bases, and 9 bases lay between the germline ends. This CDR3 is 14 amino acids long. Germline CDR1 is SEHNR and CDR2 is FQNEAQ (reference sequence). Here the CDR3 reads CASSLVGGDSPLHF. DNA for the CDR3: TGTGCCAGCAGCTTAGTCGGGGGGGATTCACCCCTCCACTTT.

On this clonotype itself: One end of the junction is discordant with germline, which a read error may explain. CDR3 residues: CTSSLKERGDGEAQYF. CDR3 nucleotides: TGTACCAGCAGCTTAAAGGAAAGGGGGGACGGGGAGGCCCAGTACTTC. The chain has TRBV11-1 and TRBJ2-5; D is perhaps TRBD1 or TRBD2 (6 bases each). This CDR3 is 16 amino acids long. CDR1 is SGHAT and CDR2 is FQDESV in the germline V gene (reference sequence).

The rearrangement uses TRBV7-2 and TRBJ1-2; 10 bases match TRBD1. This CDR3 contains 14 residues. Trimming took 3 bases from V and 5 from J; bases not matched to a gene: 3. CDR1 is SGHTA, CDR2 FQGNSA, per germline. In DNA, the CDR3 is TGTGCCAGCAGCTTGGGACAGGGGAAGTATGGCTACACCTTC. This sequence encodes CASSLGQGKYGYTF.

J is TRBJ1-5 and V is TRBV19; the D gene is possibly TRBD1 (5 bases). V lost 7 bases to trimming and J lost 4 bases, with 17 bases between them. CDR3 size: 15 residues. The V gene's germline CDR1 is LNHDA and CDR2 SQIVND (reference sequence). CDR3 sequence (DNA): TGTGCCAGTACCCTATACCGACAGCCTAATCAGCCCCAGCATTTT. It codes for CASTLYRQPNQPQHF.

V gene TRBV7-6 combines with J gene TRBJ2-5; 10 bases align to TRBD2. The germline V gene encodes CDR1 SGHVS and CDR2 FNYEAQ. This CDR3 comprises 16 residues. V was clipped by 1 base and J by 4 bases; unmatched bases: 6. Here the CDR3 reads CASSLDLAGVIETQYF. In DNA, the CDR3 is TGTGCCAGCAGCTTAGACCTAGCGGGGGTGATAGAGACCCAGTACTTC. The full variable domain, with the rest looked up from reference TRBV7-6 and TRBJ2-5, is GAGVSQSPRYKVTKRGQDVALRCDPISGHVSLYWYRQALGQGPEFLTYFNYEAQQDKSGLPNDRFSAERPEGSISTLTIQRTEQRDSAMYRCASSLDLAGVIETQYFGPGTRLLVL.

The rearrangement links TRBV29-1 to TRBJ2-3; D not certain. Germline CDR1 is SQVTM and CDR2 is ANQGSEA. With 4 bases removed from V and 6 bases from J, the gap between germline ends came to 14 bases. The length of the CDR3 is 13 residues. The CDR3 protein is CSVGAGHLDTQYF. The DNA of the CDR3 is TGCAGCGTTGGGGCAGGTCATTTGGATACGCAGTATTTT.

This chain joins TRBV20-1 and TRBJ2-1; 9 nucleotides agree with TRBD2. CDR1 DFQATT and CDR2 SNEGSKA come from the germline V gene (reference sequence). V lost 4 bases, J lost 1 base, and 5 bases stayed unmatched. CDR3 length: 15 amino acids. CDR3 sequence: CSATIAGDSYNEQFF. Here the CDR3 DNA reads TGCAGTGCTACGATAGCGGGAGATTCCTACAATGAGCAGTTCTTC.

Only one count was recorded for this clonotype. The CDR3 loop is CASSLAGVREAGQETQYF. As DNA, the CDR3 is TGTGCCAGCAGCTTGGCGGGCGTCAGGGAGGCGGGACAAGAGACCCAGTACTTC. The chain links TRBV7-9 to TRBJ2-5; weak D call: TRBD2 (6 bases). The CDR3 consists of 18 residues. Trimming pared 3 bases from V and 2 bases from J, leaving 22 bases between. Germline-derived CDR1 and CDR2 are SEHNR and FQNEAQ (reference sequence). Using reference TRBV7-9 and TRBJ2-5 for the parts outside the CDR3, the full variable domain is DTGVSQNPRHKITKRGQNVTFRCDPISEHNRLYWYRQTLGQGPEFLTYFQNEAQLEKSRLLSDRFSAERPKGSFSTLEIQRTEQGDSAMYLCASSLAGVREAGQETQYFGPGTRLLVL.

This clonotype was seen a handful of times. This chain joins TRBV20-1 and TRBJ2-7; no clear D. The germline gives CDR1 DFQATT, CDR2 SNEGSKA (reference sequence). The CDR3 covers 14 residues. Trimming shortened V by 5 bases and J by 3 bases, and 17 bases separated the two germline ends. As DNA, the CDR3 is TGCAGTGCTCTTTCGTATAACGGCGGCTACGAGCAGTACTTC. It specifies CSALSYNGGYEQYF.